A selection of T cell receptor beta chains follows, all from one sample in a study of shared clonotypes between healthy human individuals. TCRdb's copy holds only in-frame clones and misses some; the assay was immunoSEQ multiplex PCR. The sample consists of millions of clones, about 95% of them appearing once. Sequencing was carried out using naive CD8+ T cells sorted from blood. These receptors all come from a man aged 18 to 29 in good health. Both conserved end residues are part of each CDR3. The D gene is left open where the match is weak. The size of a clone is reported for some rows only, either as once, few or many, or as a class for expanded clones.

cdr3_aa: CASSLSGGKLFF
cdr3_nt: TGTGCCAGCAGTCTTAGCGGGGGAAAACTGTTTTTT
clone_size: NA
j_call: TRBJ1-4
v_call: TRBV28
d_call: NA

cdr3_aa: CASSMDRENTGELFF
cdr3_nt: TGTGCCAGTAGTATGGACAGGGAGAACACCGGGGAGCTGTTTTTT
clone_size: NA
j_call: TRBJ2-2
v_call: TRBV19
d_call: TRBD1

cdr3_aa: CASSGRQVYQPQHF
cdr3_nt: TGTGCCAGCAGCGGCAGACAGGTTTATCAGCCCCAGCATTTT
clone_size: NA
j_call: TRBJ1-5
v_call: TRBV6-1
d_call: NA

cdr3_aa: CASSVGTNYEQYF
cdr3_nt: TGTGCCAGCAGCGTGGGGACTAACTACGAGCAGTACTTC
clone_size: few
j_call: TRBJ2-7
v_call: TRBV9
d_call: TRBD2

cdr3_aa: CASSLAGASYEQYF
cdr3_nt: TGTGCCAGCAGTTTGGCGGGGGCATCCTACGAGCAGTACTTC
clone_size: NA
j_call: TRBJ2-7
v_call: TRBV28
d_call: NA

cdr3_aa: CASSLGSSGAYEQYF
cdr3_nt: TGTGCCAGCAGCTTAGGTTCGAGCGGAGCGTACGAGCAGTACTTC
clone_size: once
j_call: TRBJ2-7
v_call: TRBV11-2
d_call: NA

cdr3_aa: CASSYSGRSSSYEQYF
cdr3_nt: TGTGCCAGCAGTTACTCTGGCAGGTCTAGCTCCTACGAGCAGTACTTC
clone_size: NA
j_call: TRBJ2-7
v_call: TRBV6-5
d_call: NA

cdr3_aa: CATSRDRDRNSPLHF
cdr3_nt: TGTGCCACCAGCAGAGACAGGGATAGAAATTCACCCCTCCACTTT
clone_size: NA
j_call: TRBJ1-6
v_call: TRBV15
d_call: NA

cdr3_aa: CAISESTTTFYEQYF
cdr3_nt: TGTGCCATCAGTGAGTCGACGACGACTTTCTACGAGCAGTACTTC
clone_size: NA
j_call: TRBJ2-7
v_call: TRBV10-3
d_call: NA

cdr3_aa: CASSLTGGDYEQYF
cdr3_nt: TGTGCCAGCAGCCTTACAGGCGGGGACTACGAGCAGTACTTC
clone_size: NA
j_call: TRBJ2-7
v_call: TRBV9
d_call: NA

cdr3_aa: CASSQVEGQNTEAFF
cdr3_nt: TGCGCCAGCAGCCAAGTAGAGGGACAAAATACTGAAGCTTTCTTT
clone_size: NA
j_call: TRBJ1-1
v_call: TRBV4-1
d_call: NA

cdr3_aa: CASSMGGTFEQYF
cdr3_nt: TGTGCCAGTAGTATGGGGGGGACTTTCGAGCAGTACTTC
clone_size: once
j_call: TRBJ2-7
v_call: TRBV19
d_call: TRBD2

cdr3_aa: CASIDAGGSDEQYF
cdr3_nt: TGTGCCAGCATTGACGCGGGGGGCTCTGACGAGCAGTACTTC
clone_size: NA
j_call: TRBJ2-7
v_call: TRBV28
d_call: TRBD2